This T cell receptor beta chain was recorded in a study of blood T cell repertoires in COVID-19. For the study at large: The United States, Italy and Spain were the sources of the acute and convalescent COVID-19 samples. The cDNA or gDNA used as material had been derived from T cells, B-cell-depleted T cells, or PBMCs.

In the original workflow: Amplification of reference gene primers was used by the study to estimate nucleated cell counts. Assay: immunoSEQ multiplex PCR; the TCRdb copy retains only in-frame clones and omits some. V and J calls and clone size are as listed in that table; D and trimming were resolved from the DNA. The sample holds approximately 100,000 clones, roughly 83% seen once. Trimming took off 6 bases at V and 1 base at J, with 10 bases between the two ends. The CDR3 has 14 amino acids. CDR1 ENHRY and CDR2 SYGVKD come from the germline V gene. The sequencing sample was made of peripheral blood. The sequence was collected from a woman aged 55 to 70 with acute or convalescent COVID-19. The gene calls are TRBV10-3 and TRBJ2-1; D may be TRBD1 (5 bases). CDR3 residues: CAISTQESYNEQFF. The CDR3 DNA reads TGTGCCATCAGCACACAGGAGTCCTACAATGAGCAGTTCTTC.